This T cell receptor beta chain stems from a study of Ad26.COV2.S vaccination and SARS-CoV-2 variants. This clone came up many times. Treatment noted: about 20 received Ad26.COV2.S at low or high dose, single or two shots; 5 received placebo; per-sample allocation not given. Collection of samples fell on day 63 after the first vaccine or placebo injection. Clones were read by immunoSEQ multiplex PCR, and TCRdb kept only the in-frame ones, dropping some. The table has about 440,000 clones, around 91% seen once. CDR1 and CDR2 from the germline V gene are SGHAT and FQNNGV. Trimming cost V 5 bases and J 3 bases, with 14 bases left between them. This CDR3 is built from 15 residues.

The J gene is TRBJ2-1, the V gene TRBV11-2; D uncertain. The material was peripheral blood, obtained in a trial of Ad26.COV2.S vaccine versus placebo. This receptor was taken from a person between 18 and 60 years old who received the Ad26.COV2.S COVID-19 vaccine or a placebo. The CDR3 protein is CASSPLGRNYNEQFF. The CDR3 DNA is TGTGCCAGCAGCCCTTTAGGGCGGAACTACAATGAGCAGTTCTTC. Full variable domain (missing parts from reference TRBV11-2 and TRBJ2-1): EAGVAQSPRYKIIEKRQSVAFWCNPISGHATLYWYQQILGQGPKLLIQFQNNGVVDDSQLPKDRFSAERLKGVDSTLKIQPAKLEDSAVYLCASSPLGRNYNEQFFGPGTRLTVL.